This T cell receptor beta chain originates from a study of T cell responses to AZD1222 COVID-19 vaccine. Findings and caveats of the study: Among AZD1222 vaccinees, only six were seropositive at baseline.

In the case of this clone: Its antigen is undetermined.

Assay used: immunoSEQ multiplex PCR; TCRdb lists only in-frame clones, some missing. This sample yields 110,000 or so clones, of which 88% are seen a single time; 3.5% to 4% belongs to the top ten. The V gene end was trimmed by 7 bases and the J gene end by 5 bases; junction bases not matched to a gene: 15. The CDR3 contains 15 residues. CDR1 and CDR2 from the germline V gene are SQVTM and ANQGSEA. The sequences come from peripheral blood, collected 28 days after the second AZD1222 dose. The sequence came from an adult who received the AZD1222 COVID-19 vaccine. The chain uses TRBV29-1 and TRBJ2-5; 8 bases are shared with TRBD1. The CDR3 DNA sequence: TGCAGCGCCATTAACCCGCGGACAGGGAGGGAGACCCAGTACTTC. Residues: CSAINPRTGRETQYF.